This T cell receptor beta chain was captured in a study of T cells in Graves' hyperthyroidism and ophthalmopathy (dated by TCRdb to the late 2010s). For context, the study as a whole: Peripheral blood was sampled at the time of initial diagnosis, prior to any treatment. The study also compared thyroid tissue and blood T-cell repertoires from about six Graves' hyperthyroidism patients. The 95 to 100 discovery patients were randomly split 7:3 into training and test sets. Following sampling, methimazole starting at 30 mg daily was given to hyperthyroidism patients, and high-dose intravenous methylprednisolone was given to ophthalmopathy patients. TCR Vbeta CDR3 sequencing of some 140 peripheral blood samples (over 40 ophthalmopathy, 75 hyperthyroidism and roughly 17 progressor patients) is reported in the paper. An independent validation cohort of around 20 hyperthyroidism patients and 17 patients who later progressed to ophthalmopathy tested prospective prediction of ophthalmopathy. To identify TCR V-J signatures that set the groups apart, the researchers used a discovery cohort of 100 or so patients, made up of 40 to 45 with Graves' ophthalmopathy and 57 with stable Graves' hyperthyroidism. What the research found in general, with its limitations: Most expanded thyroid clonotypes (frequency above 0.001) were also detected in blood, a finding suggesting that blood repertoires may reflect thyroid immune responses. No statistical method was used to set the sample size in advance, and investigators knew the group allocation. A 13 V-J signature model separated ophthalmopathy from stable hyperthyroidism, with 87.88% sensitivity and 81.08% specificity in cross-validation and 80%/75% in testing. In validation, the model predicted progression to ophthalmopathy with approximately 70% sensitivity and roughly 72% specificity, a median of approximately 6.5 months before onset.

Moderately to severely active disease, a Clinical Activity Score of at least 3, a NOSPECS grade of at least 4, and a duration under 3 months were present in ophthalmopathy patients. Exclusion was applied to patients with uncontrolled infections, other autoimmune diseases, pregnancy or lactation. Clinical symptoms, serum thyroxine and TRAb, thyroid ultrasound, and orbital computed tomography formed the basis for the diagnoses. PBMCs were separated from 7.5 to 10 ml of fresh peripheral blood using Ficoll-Paque density gradient centrifugation. Trizol reagent was used to extract total RNA, and RNA quality was then checked on an Agilent 2100 Bioanalyzer. TCR beta CDR3 regions were amplified from RNA transcripts. For the first round of RT-PCR on the TCR CDR3, the HTBI primer set was used together with the Qiagen OneStep RT-PCR kit. Libraries were constructed in a second round of multiplex PCR, after which size selection and purification were carried out. Libraries were sequenced paired-end with 100 bp reads on an Illumina HiSeq2000. The original methods were these. SOAPnuke was used to process the raw data, removing reads that contained adapters or uncalled bases, had a mean Phred below 15, or lacked an exact match to the constant primer or identifier. High-quality paired reads were merged using COPE v1.2.5, and each unique nucleotide sequence was defined as a clonotype. MiTCR v1.1 was used to align the clonotypes against IMGT TRBV, TRBD and TRBJ reference segments. Only V-J combinations with frequency above 0.0001, covering 98% to 99.2% of repertoires, were analysed. A TCS score was defined as the ratio between F50 (clonal expansion) and ExV (chaos), using BLOSUM62-based TCRdist between CDR3 peptides within each V-J. Welch's t-statistics and random forest reduced roughly 500 V-J features to roughly 13, which were used in a naive Bayes classifier (R e1071). TCRdb applied fastp at Q25 and MiXCR to the public reads, then kept only in-frame beta chains. Rows with a matching CDR3 protein are joined into one entry that keeps the most common DNA and genes. TCRdb's processing, not the authors' own work, is the source of the V and J calls. This sample has some 500,000 distinct CDR3 sequences in its table, and roughly a quarter of those were observed once. The ten top clones hold about 11% of the sample.

The sample holds many counts of this clonotype. No cognate antigen has been identified for it. No clone much larger than this one lies a single base away; base qualities are absent. The clonotype was recovered from a woman aged 25 to 39 with Graves' ophthalmopathy. Sequencing was done on a sample of blood.

The DNA reads TGTGCCAGCAGTCACAGGACAGGGCCCATGAACACTGAAGCTTTCTTT. Its protein reads: CASSHRTGPMNTEAFF. The chain was built from TRBV7-9 and TRBJ1-1; a stretch of 8 junction bases matches TRBD1. Reading the germline V gene (reference sequence) gives CDR1 SEHNR and CDR2 FQNEAQ. Here V drops 6 bases and J drops 0 bases, and the junction holds 9 bases not matched to any gene. Measured from the cysteine to the phenylalanine, the CDR3 is 16 residues long. Only CDR3 DNA is held: 48 bases, read in frame from base 1.